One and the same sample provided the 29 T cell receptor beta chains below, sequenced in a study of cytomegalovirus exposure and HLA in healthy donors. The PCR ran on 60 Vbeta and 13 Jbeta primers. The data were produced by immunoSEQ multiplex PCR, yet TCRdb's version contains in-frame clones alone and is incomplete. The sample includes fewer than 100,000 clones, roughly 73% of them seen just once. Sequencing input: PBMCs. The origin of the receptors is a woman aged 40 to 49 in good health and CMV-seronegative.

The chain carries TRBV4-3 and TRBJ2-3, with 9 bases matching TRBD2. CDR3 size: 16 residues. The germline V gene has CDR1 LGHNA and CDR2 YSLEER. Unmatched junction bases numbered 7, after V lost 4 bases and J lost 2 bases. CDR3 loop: CASSRGLATTTDTQYF. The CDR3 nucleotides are TGCGCCAGCAGCCGCGGACTAGCGACTACCACAGATACGCAGTATTTT.

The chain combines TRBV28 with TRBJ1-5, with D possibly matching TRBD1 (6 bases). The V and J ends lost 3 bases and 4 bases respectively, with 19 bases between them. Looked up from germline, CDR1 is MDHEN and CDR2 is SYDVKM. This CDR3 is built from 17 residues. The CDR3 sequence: CASSFASGGTRNQPQHF. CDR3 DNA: TGTGCCAGCAGTTTCGCTTCGGGTGGGACACGGAATCAGCCCCAGCATTTT. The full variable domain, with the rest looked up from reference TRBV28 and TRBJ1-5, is DVKVTQSSRYLVKRTGEKVFLECVQDMDHENMFWYRQDPGLGLRLIYFSYDVKMKEKGDIPEGYSVSREKKERFSLILESASTNQTSMYLCASSFASGGTRNQPQHFGDGTRLSIL.

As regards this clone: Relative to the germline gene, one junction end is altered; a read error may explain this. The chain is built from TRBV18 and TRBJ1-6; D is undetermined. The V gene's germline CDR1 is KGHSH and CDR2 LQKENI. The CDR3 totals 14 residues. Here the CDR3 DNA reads TGTGCCAGCTCACTGAGTCGGGAGGGTTCACCCCTCAACTTT. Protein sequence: CASSLSREGSPLNF.

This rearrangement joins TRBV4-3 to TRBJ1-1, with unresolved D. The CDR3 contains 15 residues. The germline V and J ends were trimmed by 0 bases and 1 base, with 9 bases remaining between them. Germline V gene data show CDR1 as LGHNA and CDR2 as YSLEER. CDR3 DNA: TGCGCCAGCAGCCAAGATGGTTCGGGGAACACTGAAGCTTTCTTT. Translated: CASSQDGSGNTEAFF.

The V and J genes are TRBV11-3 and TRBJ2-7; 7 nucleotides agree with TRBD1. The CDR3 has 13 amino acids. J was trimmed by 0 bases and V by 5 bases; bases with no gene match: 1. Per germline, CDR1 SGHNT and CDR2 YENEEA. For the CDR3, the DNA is TGTGCCAGCAGCAGACAGGGCTCCTACGAGCAGTACTTC. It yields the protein CASSRQGSYEQYF.

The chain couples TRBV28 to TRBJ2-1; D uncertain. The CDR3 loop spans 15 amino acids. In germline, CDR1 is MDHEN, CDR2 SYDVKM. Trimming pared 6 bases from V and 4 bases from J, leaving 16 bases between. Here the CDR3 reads CASSPAGSAYNEQFF. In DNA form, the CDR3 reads TGTGCCAGCAGCCCTGCAGGTTCAGCTTACAATGAGCAGTTCTTC.

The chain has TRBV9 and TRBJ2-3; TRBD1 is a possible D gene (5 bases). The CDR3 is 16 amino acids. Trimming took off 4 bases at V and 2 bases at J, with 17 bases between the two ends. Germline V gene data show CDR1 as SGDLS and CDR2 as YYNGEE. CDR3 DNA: TGTGCCAGCAGCCAGTTTGAGGACACCCACACAGATACGCAGTATTTT. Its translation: CASSQFEDTHTDTQYF. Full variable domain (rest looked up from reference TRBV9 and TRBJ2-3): DSGVTQTPKHLITATGQRVTLRCSPRSGDLSVYWYQQSLDQGLQFLIQYYNGEERAKGNILERFSAQQFPDLHSELNLSSLELGDSALYFCASSQFEDTHTDTQYFGPGTRLTVL.

The CDR3 reads CASSLTGGGGNSPLHF. In nucleotides, the CDR3 is TGTGCCAGCAGCTTAACAGGGGGCGGAGGTAATTCACCCCTCCACTTT. V usage is TRBV7-9 and J usage is TRBJ1-6; 9 nucleotides align to TRBD1. With V trimmed by 2 bases and J by 6 bases, 5 bases remained unmatched. The CDR3 is made up of 16 amino acids. Germline V gives CDR1 SEHNR, CDR2 FQNEAQ (reference sequence).

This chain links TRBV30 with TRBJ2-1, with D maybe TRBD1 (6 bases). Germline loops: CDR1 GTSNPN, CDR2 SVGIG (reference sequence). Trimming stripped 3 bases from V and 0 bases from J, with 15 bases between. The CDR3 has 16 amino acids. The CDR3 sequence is CAWSRGPLSSYNEQFF. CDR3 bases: TGTGCCTGGAGCAGGGGCCCTCTTAGCTCCTACAATGAGCAGTTCTTC.

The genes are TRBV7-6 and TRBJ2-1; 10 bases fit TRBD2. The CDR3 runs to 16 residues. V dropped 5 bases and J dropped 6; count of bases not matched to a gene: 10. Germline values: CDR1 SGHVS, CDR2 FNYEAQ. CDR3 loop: CASSPRQRLAGNEQFF. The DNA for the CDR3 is TGTGCCAGCAGCCCGAGACAGAGACTAGCGGGCAATGAGCAGTTCTTC.

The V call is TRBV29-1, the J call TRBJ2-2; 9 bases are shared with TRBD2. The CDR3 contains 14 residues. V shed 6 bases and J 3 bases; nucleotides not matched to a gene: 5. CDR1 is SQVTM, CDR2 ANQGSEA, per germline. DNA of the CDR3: TGCAGCGTAAGCGGGGGGCTGGACACCGGGGAGCTGTTTTTT. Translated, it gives CSVSGGLDTGELFF.

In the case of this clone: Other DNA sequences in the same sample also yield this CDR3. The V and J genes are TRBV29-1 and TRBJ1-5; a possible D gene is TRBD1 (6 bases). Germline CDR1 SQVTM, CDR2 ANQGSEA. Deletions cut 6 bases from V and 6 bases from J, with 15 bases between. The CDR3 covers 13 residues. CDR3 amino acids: CSVASGVGQPQHF. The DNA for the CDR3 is TGCAGCGTGGCCTCAGGGGTAGGTCAGCCCCAGCATTTT.

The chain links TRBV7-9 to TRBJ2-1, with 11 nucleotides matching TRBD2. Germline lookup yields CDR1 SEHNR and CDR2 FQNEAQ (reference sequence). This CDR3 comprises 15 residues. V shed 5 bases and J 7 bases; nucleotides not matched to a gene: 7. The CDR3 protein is CASSPALAGGNEQFF. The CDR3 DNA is TGTGCCAGCAGCCCCGCGCTAGCGGGGGGAAATGAGCAGTTCTTC.

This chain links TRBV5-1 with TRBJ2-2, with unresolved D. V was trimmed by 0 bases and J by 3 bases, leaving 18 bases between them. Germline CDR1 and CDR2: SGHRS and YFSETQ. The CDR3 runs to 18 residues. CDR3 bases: TGCGCCAGCAGCTTGGCAAATGTTCCAGGCCTCTACACCGGGGAGCTGTTTTTT. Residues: CASSLANVPGLYTGELFF. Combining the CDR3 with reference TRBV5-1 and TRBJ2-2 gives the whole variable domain KAGVTQTPRYLIKTRGQQVTLSCSPISGHRSVSWYQQTPGQGLQFLFEYFSETQRNKGNFPGRFSGRQFSNSRSEMNVSTLELGDSALYLCASSLANVPGLYTGELFFGEGSRLTVL.

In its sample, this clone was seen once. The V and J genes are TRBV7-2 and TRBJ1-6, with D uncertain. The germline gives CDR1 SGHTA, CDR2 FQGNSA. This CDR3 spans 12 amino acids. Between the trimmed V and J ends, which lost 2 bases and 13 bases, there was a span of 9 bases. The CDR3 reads CASSLFPSPLHF. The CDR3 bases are TGTGCCAGCAGCTTATTTCCCTCCCCCCTCCACTTT. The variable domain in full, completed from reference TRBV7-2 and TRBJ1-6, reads GAGVSQSPSNKVTEKGKDVELRCDPISGHTALYWYRQSLGQGLEFLIYFQGNSAPDKSGLPSDRFSAERTGGSVSTLTIQRTQQEDSAVYLCASSLFPSPLHFGNGTRLTVT.

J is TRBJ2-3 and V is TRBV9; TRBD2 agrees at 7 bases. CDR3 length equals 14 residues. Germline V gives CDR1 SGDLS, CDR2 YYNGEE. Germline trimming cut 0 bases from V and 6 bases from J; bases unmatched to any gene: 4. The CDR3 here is CASSVGGGYDTQYF. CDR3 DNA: TGTGCCAGCAGCGTAGGGGGGGGGTATGATACGCAGTATTTT. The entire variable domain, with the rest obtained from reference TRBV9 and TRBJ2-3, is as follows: DSGVTQTPKHLITATGQRVTLRCSPRSGDLSVYWYQQSLDQGLQFLIQYYNGEERAKGNILERFSAQQFPDLHSELNLSSLELGDSALYFCASSVGGGYDTQYFGPGTRLTVL.

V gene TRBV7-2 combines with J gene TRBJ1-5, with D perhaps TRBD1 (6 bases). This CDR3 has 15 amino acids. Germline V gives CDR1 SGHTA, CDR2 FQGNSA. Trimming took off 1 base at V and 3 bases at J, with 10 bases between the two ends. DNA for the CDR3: TGTGCCAGCAGCTTAGATGGACAGTTCAATCAGCCCCAGCATTTT. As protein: CASSLDGQFNQPQHF.

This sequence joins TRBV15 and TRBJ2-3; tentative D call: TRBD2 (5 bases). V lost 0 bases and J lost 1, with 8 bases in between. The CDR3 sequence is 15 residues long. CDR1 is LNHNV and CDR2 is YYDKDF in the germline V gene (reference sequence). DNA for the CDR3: TGTGCCACCAGCAGAGAAGCGGATGGCACAGATACGCAGTATTTT. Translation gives CATSREADGTDTQYF.

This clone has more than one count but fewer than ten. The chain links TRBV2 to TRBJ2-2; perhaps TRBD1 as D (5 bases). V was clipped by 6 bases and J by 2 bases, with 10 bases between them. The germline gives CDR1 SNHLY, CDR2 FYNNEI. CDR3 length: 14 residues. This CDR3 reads CASRDRINTGELFF. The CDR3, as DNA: TGTGCCAGCAGAGACAGAATTAACACCGGGGAGCTGTTTTTT.

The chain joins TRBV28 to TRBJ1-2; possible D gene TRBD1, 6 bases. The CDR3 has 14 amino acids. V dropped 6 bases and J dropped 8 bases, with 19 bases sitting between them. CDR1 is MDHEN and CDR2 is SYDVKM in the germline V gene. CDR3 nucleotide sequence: TGTGCCAGCAGCCTCATTGGGGGCAACTTCGGCTACACCTTC. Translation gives CASSLIGGNFGYTF.

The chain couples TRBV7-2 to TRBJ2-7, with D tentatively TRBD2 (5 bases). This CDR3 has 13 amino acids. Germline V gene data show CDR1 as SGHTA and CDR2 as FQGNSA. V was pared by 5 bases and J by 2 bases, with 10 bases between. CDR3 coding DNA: TGTGCCAGCAGCCCCCTGGGAGCCTACGAGCAGTACTTC. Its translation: CASSPLGAYEQYF.

The CDR3 here is CASSQRQGIYEQYF. For the CDR3, the DNA is TGCGCCAGCAGCCAGAGACAGGGGATTTACGAGCAGTACTTC. This rearrangement joins TRBV4-3 to TRBJ2-5; 8 bases match TRBD1. Gene TRBJ2-7 matches the end of the DNA better, so the J call may be wrong. The germline CDR1 and CDR2 sequences are LGHNA and YSLEER. The CDR3 contains 14 residues.

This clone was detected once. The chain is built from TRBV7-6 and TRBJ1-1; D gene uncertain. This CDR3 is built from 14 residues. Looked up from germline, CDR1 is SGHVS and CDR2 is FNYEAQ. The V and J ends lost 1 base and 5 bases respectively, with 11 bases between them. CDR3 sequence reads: CASSLVGGETEAFF. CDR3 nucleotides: TGTGCCAGCAGCTTAGTCGGCGGAGAGACTGAAGCTTTCTTT.

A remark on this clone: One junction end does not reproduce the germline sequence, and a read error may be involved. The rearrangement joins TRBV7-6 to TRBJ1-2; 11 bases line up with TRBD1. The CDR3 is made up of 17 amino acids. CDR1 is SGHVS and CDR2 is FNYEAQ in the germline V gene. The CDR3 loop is CASSLDRTGGPASGYPF. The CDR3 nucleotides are TGTGCCAGCAGCTTGGACCGGACAGGGGGCCCCGCGAGTGGCTACCCCTTC.

The CDR3 bases are TGTGCCAGCAGTTTAGGACAGAGGAGTTATGGCTACACCTTC. Protein product: CASSLGQRSYGYTF. The chain couples TRBV28 to TRBJ1-2, with D perhaps TRBD1 (6 bases). Trimming shortened V by 2 bases and J by 5 bases, and 12 bases separated the two germline ends. This CDR3 contains 14 residues. Germline CDR1 MDHEN, CDR2 SYDVKM.

The CDR3 protein is CATSRDFNSGYTF. The CDR3 DNA reads as TGTGCCACCAGCAGAGATTTTAACTCCGGCTACACCTTC. The chain links TRBV15 to TRBJ1-2; D is uncertain. The V end was cut by 0 bases, the J end by 8 bases, with 10 bases between. Germline lookup yields CDR1 LNHNV and CDR2 YYDKDF (reference sequence). The length of the CDR3 is 13 residues.

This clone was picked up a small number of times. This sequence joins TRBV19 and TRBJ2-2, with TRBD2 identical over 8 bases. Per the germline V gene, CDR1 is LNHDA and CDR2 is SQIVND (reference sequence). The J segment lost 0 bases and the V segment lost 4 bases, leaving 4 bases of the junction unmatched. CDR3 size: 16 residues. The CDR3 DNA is TGTGCCAGTAGTAAAGGCGGGGGGTCGAACACCGGGGAGCTGTTTTTT. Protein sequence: CASSKGGGSNTGELFF.

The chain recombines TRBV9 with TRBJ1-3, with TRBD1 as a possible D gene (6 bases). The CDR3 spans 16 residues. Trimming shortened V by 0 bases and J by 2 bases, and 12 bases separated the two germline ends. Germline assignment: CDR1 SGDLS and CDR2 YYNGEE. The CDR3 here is CASSVGGTGTGNTIYF. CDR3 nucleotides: TGTGCCAGCAGCGTAGGTGGAACAGGGACTGGAAACACCATATATTTT.

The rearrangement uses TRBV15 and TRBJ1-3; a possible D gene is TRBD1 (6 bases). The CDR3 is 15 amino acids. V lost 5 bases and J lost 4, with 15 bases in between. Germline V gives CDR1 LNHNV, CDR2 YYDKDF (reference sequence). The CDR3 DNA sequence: TGTGCCACCAGCCCCTCTCCAGGGGCAGGAAACACCATATATTTT. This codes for CATSPSPGAGNTIYF.